The 28 T cell receptor beta chains presented below share a single source sample, sequenced in a study of blood T cell repertoires in COVID-19. The table came from immunoSEQ multiplex PCR; TCRdb's copy has only in-frame clones and leaves some out. The sample consists of approximately 210,000 clones, approximately 83% of them appearing once. Sequenced sample: PBMCs or T cells enriched from blood (not recorded which). These TCRs come from a woman aged 55-75 years who had recovered from COVID-19.

The CDR3 here is CASSEDSGLNTEAFF. Here the CDR3 DNA reads TGCGCCAGCAGTGAGGATTCAGGGTTGAACACTGAAGCTTTCTTT. The chain joins TRBV10-1 to TRBJ1-1; possible D gene TRBD1, 5 bases. Trimming removed 2 bases from V and 0 bases from J, with 10 bases in between. The CDR3 has 15 residues. Germline assignment: CDR1 WNHNN and CDR2 SYGVQD (reference sequence).

J is TRBJ1-5 and V is TRBV4-1; tentative D call: TRBD1 (5 bases). The CDR3 contains 16 residues. Germline values: CDR1 MGHRA, CDR2 YSYEKL. With 3 bases removed from V and 4 bases from J, the gap between germline ends came to 16 bases. CDR3 DNA sequence: TGCGCCAGCAGCCATAAAACGACAGATTATAATCAGCCCCAGCATTTT. It codes for CASSHKTTDYNQPQHF.

The chain combines TRBV7-9 with TRBJ1-2; D ambiguous. This CDR3 contains 13 residues. The germline V gene has CDR1 SEHNR and CDR2 FQNEAQ (reference sequence). V lost 2 bases and J lost 1, with 5 bases in between. CDR3 amino acids: CASSLTVNYGYTF. The DNA of the CDR3 is TGTGCCAGCAGCTTAACGGTTAACTATGGCTACACCTTC. Using reference TRBV7-9 and TRBJ1-2 for the parts outside the CDR3, the full variable domain is DTGVSQNPRHKITKRGQNVTFRCDPISEHNRLYWYRQTLGQGPEFLTYFQNEAQLEKSRLLSDRFSAERPKGSFSTLEIQRTEQGDSAMYLCASSLTVNYGYTFGSGTRLTVV.

The rearrangement joins TRBV19 to TRBJ2-3; TRBD2 is a possible D gene (5 bases). This CDR3 spans 14 amino acids. Trimming took off 7 bases at V and 2 bases at J, with 13 bases between the two ends. Germline values: CDR1 LNHDA, CDR2 SQIVND (reference sequence). In DNA, the CDR3 is TGTGCCAGTAAGGAAGGACTCACCACAGATACGCAGTATTTT. Protein sequence: CASKEGLTTDTQYF.

The V call is TRBV5-1, the J call TRBJ2-1; 11 bases are a match to TRBD2. Germline values: CDR1 SGHRS, CDR2 YFSETQ. This CDR3 spans 15 amino acids. Trimming took 0 bases from V and 7 from J; bases not matched to a gene: 3. The CDR3 loop is CASSLVGTSGNEQFF. In nucleotides, the CDR3 is TGCGCCAGCAGCTTGGTTGGGACTAGCGGTAATGAGCAGTTCTTC.

CDR3 DNA: TGTGCCAGCAGCTCGAGGACGGGAAGCGTGGGAAAACTGTTTTTT. The encoded protein is CASSSRTGSVGKLFF. The chain recombines TRBV7-9 with TRBJ1-4; D gene ambiguous. V was cut by 4 bases and J by 10 bases, with 19 bases left in between. CDR3 length: 15 amino acids. The V gene's germline CDR1 is SEHNR and CDR2 FQNEAQ (reference sequence).

The genes are TRBV7-2 and TRBJ2-7; 9 bases line up with TRBD1. The V gene end was trimmed by 4 bases and the J gene end by 0 bases; junction bases not matched to a gene: 4. This CDR3 has 15 residues. CDR1 is SGHTA, CDR2 FQGNSA, per germline. DNA for the CDR3: TGTGCCAGCAGCTCCCCGGGACAGGGCTCCTACGAGCAGTACTTC. It yields the protein CASSSPGQGSYEQYF.

This chain uses TRBV6-2 or TRBV6-3 with TRBJ1-1; 10 bases align to TRBD1. The CDR3 loop spans 15 amino acids. Germline V gene sequence: CDR1 MNHEY, CDR2 SVGEGT. With V trimmed by 2 bases and J by 3 bases, 3 bases remained unmatched. This CDR3 reads CASSYGDRGYTEAFF. In nucleotides, the CDR3 is TGTGCCAGCAGTTACGGGGACAGGGGCTACACTGAAGCTTTCTTT.

V is TRBV13 and J is TRBJ2-1; D perhaps matches TRBD1 (6 bases). The germline V and J ends were trimmed by 4 bases and 3 bases, with 10 bases remaining between them. The CDR3 loop spans 14 amino acids. Germline CDR1 reads PRHDT; CDR2 reads FYEKMQ (reference sequence). The CDR3: CASSSGQIYNEQFF. For the CDR3, the DNA is TGTGCCAGCAGCTCCGGACAGATCTACAATGAGCAGTTCTTC.

The chain recombines TRBV5-5 with TRBJ2-5; D ambiguous. CDR3 length: 13 amino acids. Germline CDR1 and CDR2: SGHKS and YYEKEE (reference sequence). The V end lost 7 bases, the J end lost 3 bases, and 13 bases lay between the germline ends. The CDR3 loop reads CASQIPQKETQYF. The CDR3 nucleotides are TGTGCCAGCCAGATCCCACAGAAAGAGACCCAGTACTTC.

The chain joins TRBV6-6 to TRBJ1-1; TRBD1 agrees at 7 bases. With 2 bases clipped from V and 0 bases from J, the junction kept 6 bases outside the gene matches. CDR3 length equals 16 residues. Germline CDR1 reads MNHNY; CDR2 reads SVGAGI (reference sequence). The CDR3 here is CASSYLGQAVNTEAFF. As DNA, the CDR3 is TGTGCCAGCAGTTACCTTGGACAGGCGGTGAACACTGAAGCTTTCTTT.

The rearrangement uses TRBV12-3 or TRBV12-4 and TRBJ1-2; the D gene is possibly TRBD1 (5 bases). V was clipped by 2 bases and J by 5 bases, with 9 bases between them. The CDR3 totals 13 residues. CDR3 coding DNA: TGTGCCAGCAGTTTAAGACAGAGGTATGGCTACACCTTC. This gives the protein CASSLRQRYGYTF.

This clone was picked up a small number of times. This sequence joins TRBV6-5 and TRBJ1-1, with 8 bases that match TRBD1. J was trimmed by 1 base and V by 6 bases; bases with no gene match: 4. Germline CDR1 is MNHEY and CDR2 is SVGAGI. This CDR3 is 14 amino acids long. CDR3 coding DNA: TGTGCCAGCAGAGCAGGGGGCGAGAACACTGAAGCTTTCTTT. It is translated as CASRAGGENTEAFF.

The rearrangement joins TRBV19 to TRBJ1-6; D call uncertain. Germline V lookup: CDR1 LNHDA, CDR2 SQIVND (reference sequence). This CDR3 contains 16 residues. V lost 5 bases and J 0 bases, leaving 11 bases between the germline ends. The CDR3 DNA is TGTGCCAGTAGTCAGGATGAGAGCTCCTATAATTCACCCCTCCACTTT. Its protein is CASSQDESSYNSPLHF.

The rearrangement uses TRBV11-2 and TRBJ2-7; 8 bases match TRBD2. CDR1 is SGHAT and CDR2 is FQNNGV in the germline V gene. This CDR3 region has 17 residues. Losses at the gene ends were 6 bases for V and 6 bases for J; bases not matched to a gene: 19. The CDR3 spells CASRPSGRRRGSGEQYF. The CDR3, as DNA: TGTGCCAGCAGGCCGAGCGGGAGAAGGAGGGGCTCGGGCGAGCAGTACTTC.

The chain couples TRBV5-1 to TRBJ2-1; 9 bases are shared with TRBD1. V was clipped by 1 base and J by 9 bases; unmatched bases: 5. The CDR3 has 14 amino acids. The germline V gene has CDR1 SGHRS and CDR2 YFSETQ. The CDR3 DNA follows: TGCGCCAGCAGCTTGAGAGGACAGGGGACTGAGCAGTTCTTC. It is translated as CASSLRGQGTEQFF.

The chain couples TRBV2 to TRBJ1-5; D not certain. The CDR3 extends over 14 amino acids. V gave up 3 bases and J gave up 5 bases, with 11 bases separating them. The germline V gene has CDR1 SNHLY and CDR2 FYNNEI. The CDR3 DNA sequence: TGTGCCAGCAGTGAGGGTCGAGGGTATCAGCCCCAGCATTTT. This sequence encodes CASSEGRGYQPQHF.

V is TRBV27 and J is TRBJ2-1; the match to TRBD2 covers 7 bases. Germline V lookup: CDR1 MNHEY, CDR2 SMNVEV (reference sequence). This CDR3 region has 13 residues. Germline trimming cut 3 bases from V and 8 bases from J; bases unmatched to any gene: 4. In DNA, the CDR3 is TGTGCCAGCAGTTTCAGGGAGGGAGATGAGCAGTTCTTC. This sequence encodes CASSFREGDEQFF.

A note on this clone: In the same sample, other DNA sequences code for this CDR3. The V and J genes are TRBV5-1 and TRBJ2-3; 7 bases match TRBD1. With V trimmed by 4 bases and J by 1 base, 3 bases remained unmatched. CDR3 length: 14 amino acids. CDR1 is SGHRS and CDR2 is YFSETQ in the germline V gene. CDR3 protein: CASSLGTGTDTQYF. CDR3 sequence (DNA): TGCGCCAGCAGCCTAGGGACAGGCACAGATACGCAGTATTTT.

This clone was seen many times. The CDR3 spells CASSRAGVGVYEQYF. CDR3 nucleotides: TGTGCCAGCAGCCGAGCAGGGGTTGGAGTCTACGAGCAGTACTTC. The genes are TRBV14 and TRBJ2-7; possible D gene TRBD1, 6 bases. The germline V gene has CDR1 SGHDN and CDR2 FVKESK. Trimming removed 4 bases at V and 3 bases at J, with 16 bases between. The CDR3 has 15 residues.

The rearrangement links TRBV5-5 to TRBJ1-2; D unclear. Trimming cost V 2 bases and J 6 bases, with 14 bases left between them. The length of the CDR3 is 14 residues. Germline CDR1 SGHKS, CDR2 YYEKEE (reference sequence). CDR3 loop: CASSLLSADNGYTF. The CDR3 DNA sequence: TGTGCCAGCAGCTTACTGTCTGCCGACAATGGCTACACCTTC.

The chain joins TRBV20-1 to TRBJ2-5; no firm D call. The CDR3 runs to 11 residues. Germline CDR1 is DFQATT and CDR2 is SNEGSKA (reference sequence). The V end lost 3 bases, the J end lost 5 bases, and 7 bases lay between the germline ends. The CDR3, as DNA: TGCAGTGCTAGTTTGAGGGAGACCCAGTACTTC. It codes for CSASLRETQYF.

This rearrangement joins TRBV4-2 to TRBJ1-4; D is unresolved. Germline CDR1 is LGHNA and CDR2 is YNFKEQ. Between the trimmed V and J ends, which lost 0 bases and 4 bases, there was a span of 9 bases. This CDR3 has 15 residues. This chain's CDR3 is CASSQEGGVNEKLFF. The CDR3, as DNA: TGTGCCAGCAGCCAAGAGGGCGGGGTTAATGAAAAACTGTTTTTT.

This chain connects TRBV5-1 to TRBJ2-1; D is unclear. The length of the CDR3 is 17 residues. The V and J ends lost 4 bases and 7 bases respectively, with 24 bases between them. Germline V gives CDR1 SGHRS, CDR2 YFSETQ. CDR3 amino acids: CASSRVPLQALSNEQFF. DNA of the CDR3: TGCGCCAGCAGCCGCGTTCCCCTTCAGGCACTGTCTAATGAGCAGTTCTTC.

The rearrangement joins TRBV7-3 to TRBJ1-1, with D possibly TRBD1 on 5 matching bases. The CDR3 extends over 15 amino acids. Germline-derived CDR1 and CDR2 are SGHTA and FQGTGA. Trimming pared 5 bases from V and 1 base from J, leaving 14 bases between. CDR3 in amino acids: CASSPRGGENTEAFF. The CDR3 coding sequence is TGTGCCAGCAGCCCAAGAGGAGGGGAGAACACTGAAGCTTTCTTT.

The chain recombines TRBV2 with TRBJ1-6, with 7 positions matching TRBD1. This CDR3 contains 15 residues. Germline V gene lookup returns CDR1 SNHLY and CDR2 FYNNEI. The junction had 7 bases not matched to a gene; V was cut back by 6 bases and J by 5 bases. The CDR3 coding sequence is TGTGCCAGCAGGCGGGAAGACAGGGATAATTCACCCCTCCACTTT. Translating gives CASRREDRDNSPLHF.

Only a few counts were recorded for this clone. As DNA, the CDR3 is TGTGCCAGCACCGTGAGGTGGGACAGTAATTCACCCCTCCACTTT. It yields the protein CASTVRWDSNSPLHF. This rearrangement joins TRBV6-5 to TRBJ1-6, with 7 bases matching TRBD1. Germline V CDR1 and CDR2: MNHEY, SVGAGI. V was clipped by 7 bases and J by 6 bases; unmatched bases: 9. The CDR3 has 15 residues.

The CDR3 sequence is CASSVYGGVSGNTIYF. The CDR3 DNA is TGTGCCAGCAGTGTGTACGGTGGAGTCTCTGGAAACACCATATATTTT. V usage is TRBV6-1 and J usage is TRBJ1-3; D call uncertain. Trimming left V 4 bases short and J 0 bases short, with 13 bases between. Looked up from germline, CDR1 is MNHNS and CDR2 is SASEGT. This CDR3 has 16 amino acids.